This section outlines one T cell receptor beta chain sequence together with its context. The antigen is not known. This sample was included in a study of T cell responses to AZD1222 COVID-19 vaccine. Study context: Investigators merged groups given second doses at roughly 4 or roughly 12 weeks. Study-level results: At baseline, seropositivity was found in only a handful of AZD1222 recipients. Variant regions that are unmutated are reportedly the target of nearly half of spike-specific TCRs.

Profiling relied on immunoSEQ multiplex PCR, and the TCRdb table lists in-frame clones only, not all of them. In the table there are approximately 100,000 clones, about 87% of which are singletons. The trim removed 3 bases at V and 1 base at J, leaving 5 bases unmatched. This CDR3 comprises 15 residues. The V gene's germline CDR1 is SGHDT and CDR2 YYEEEE. The chain uses TRBV5-6 and TRBJ2-3, with TRBD1 matching over 7 bases. The sequence was collected from an adult in good health. The sample consisted of peripheral blood, taken on day 0 of AZD1222 vaccination. The chain's CDR3 is CASSYVGTGTDTQYF. The CDR3 nucleotides read TGTGCCAGCAGCTACGTCGGGACAGGCACAGATACGCAGTATTTT.